This TCR beta chain was sequenced for a study of circulating CD8 cells and anti-PD-1 response in melanoma. Study conclusions and caveats: Clonotype sharing was highest between DPOS and TIGIT subsets. Patients included both untreated and previously treated individuals.

From live CD3+CD8+TCRalphabeta+ cells, four PD-1 and/or TIGIT subsets were sorted. Using approximately 15 ng of total RNA, TCR libraries were made with the QIAseq Immune Repertoire TCR panel. TCRdb fed the reads into MiXCR, producing one record per CDR3 protein. The sample contains more than 200 distinct CDR3 sequences, about 6.8% of which appear only once. Between the trimmed V and J ends, which lost 3 bases and 4 bases, there was a span of 5 bases. The CDR3 totals 12 residues. Germline lookup yields CDR1 KGHDR and CDR2 SFDVKD. This clonotype is labeled large. Its antigen is undetermined. The sequence was collected from a human donor with melanoma. V usage is TRBV24-1 and J usage is TRBJ1-2; D gene ambiguous. Sequenced here: CD8+ T cells from PBMCs, sampled at baseline or after one month of anti-PD-1 therapy (not recorded which). The CDR3 region has the DNA TGTGCCACCAGTGATGGAGGCTATGGCTACACCTTC. Protein sequence: CATSDGGYGYTF.